The 14 T cell receptor beta chains listed next were all sequenced from one sample in a study of blood T cell repertoires in COVID-19. TCRdb's copy holds only in-frame clones and misses some; the assay was immunoSEQ multiplex PCR. Found here are about 19,000 clones, approximately 85% of them singletons; the top ten hold more than 55%. Sequenced material: peripheral blood. These receptor sequences come from a man aged 80 or over with acute or convalescent COVID-19.

Note on this clone: The sample holds other DNA sequences that translate to the same CDR3. This rearrangement joins TRBV7-3 to TRBJ1-1, with D perhaps TRBD1 (5 bases). V dropped 2 bases and J dropped 0 bases, with 7 bases sitting between them. This CDR3 is built from 14 residues. Germline V gene sequence: CDR1 SGHTA, CDR2 FQGTGA. The CDR3 is CASSLGGMNTEAFF. In nucleotides, the CDR3 is TGTGCCAGCAGCTTAGGGGGGATGAACACTGAAGCTTTCTTT.

This clone was detected once. The chain couples TRBV9 to TRBJ1-3; tentative D call: TRBD1 (6 bases). Germline loops: CDR1 SGDLS, CDR2 YYNGEE. The CDR3 covers 16 residues. Trimming took 3 bases from V and 0 from J, leaving 13 bases between them. CDR3 DNA sequence: TGTGCCAGCAGCGCCATGGCGGACAGCTCTGGAAACACCATATATTTT. Amino acid sequence: CASSAMADSSGNTIYF.

The chain carries TRBV5-1 and TRBJ2-3, with D hard to call. This CDR3 has 16 amino acids. Germline V lookup: CDR1 SGHRS, CDR2 YFSETQ. Trimming cost V 0 bases and J 2 bases, with 13 bases left between them. The CDR3 DNA follows: TGCGCCAGCAGCTTGGGAGCGAGCTTCGACACAGATACGCAGTATTTT. It yields the protein CASSLGASFDTDTQYF.

The V gene is TRBV14, the J gene TRBJ2-7, with TRBD1 matching 9 bases. Trimming removed 0 bases from V and 3 bases from J; junction bases left unmatched: 3. Germline loops: CDR1 SGHDN, CDR2 FVKESK. CDR3 length: 15 residues. The CDR3: CASSQERGQGYEQYF. The CDR3 coding sequence is TGTGCCAGCAGCCAAGAGAGGGGACAGGGCTACGAGCAGTACTTC.

The chain couples TRBV7-6 to TRBJ2-1, with a weak D call TRBD1 (6 bases). V lost 2 bases, J lost 2 bases, and 10 bases lay in between. CDR1 and CDR2 from the germline V gene are SGHVS and FNYEAQ. This CDR3 has 15 amino acids. CDR3 nucleotides: TGTGCCAGCAGCTTAACCAGGGGAGCCTACAATGAGCAGTTCTTC. This sequence encodes CASSLTRGAYNEQFF.

This clone is termed hyperexpanded (1% or more). The germline gene is not matched at one end of the junction; a read error may be the cause. The V call is TRBV7-7, the J call TRBJ2-5; possible D gene TRBD2, 5 bases. This CDR3 contains 12 residues. Germline V gene sequence: CDR1 SSHAT, CDR2 FNYEAQ (reference sequence). As DNA, the CDR3 is TGTGCTAGCAGCTTCACGGGGGAGACCCAGTACTTC. The encoded protein is CASSFTGETQYF.

This chain uses TRBV5-5 with TRBJ2-7; D might be TRBD1 (6 bases). In germline, CDR1 is SGHKS, CDR2 YYEKEE (reference sequence). Deletions cut 4 bases from V and 2 bases from J, with 10 bases between. The CDR3 loop spans 13 amino acids. The CDR3 loop is CASSLRQAYEQYF. The DNA of the CDR3 is TGTGCCAGCAGCCTCAGACAGGCCTACGAGCAGTACTTC.

The V gene is TRBV24-1, the J gene TRBJ2-3; D not certain. This CDR3 spans 13 amino acids. V dropped 12 bases and J dropped 2 bases, with 14 bases sitting between them. CDR1 and CDR2 (germline): KGHDR, SFDVKD. The CDR3 nucleotides read TGTGCCTCTGGGTGGAGAAACACAGATACGCAGTATTTT. It codes for CASGWRNTDTQYF.

This rearrangement joins TRBV18 to TRBJ2-2, with 8 bases fitting TRBD2. The trim removed 3 bases at V and 4 bases at J, leaving 7 bases unmatched. The germline V gene encodes CDR1 KGHSH and CDR2 LQKENI. The CDR3 extends over 16 amino acids. The CDR3 loop is CASSPSGGGLTGELFF. CDR3 DNA sequence: TGTGCCAGCTCACCCTCCGGGGGGGGCCTCACCGGGGAGCTGTTTTTT. The full variable domain, with the rest looked up from reference TRBV18 and TRBJ2-2, is NAGVMQNPRHLVRRRGQEARLRCSPMKGHSHVYWYRQLPEEGLKFMVYLQKENIIDESGMPKERFSAEFPKEGPSILRIQQVVRGDSAAYFCASSPSGGGLTGELFFGEGSRLTVL.

V usage is TRBV5-1 and J usage is TRBJ1-4; 8 bases fit TRBD1. Germline V gives CDR1 SGHRS, CDR2 YFSETQ. CDR3 size: 15 residues. Losses at the gene ends were 4 bases for V and 8 bases for J; bases not matched to a gene: 10. This chain's CDR3 is CASSGDRGHEEKLFF. The CDR3 region has the DNA TGCGCCAGCAGCGGCGACAGGGGTCACGAGGAAAAACTGTTTTTT.

This clone was detected a few times. This chain uses TRBV3-1 (or the pseudogene TRBV3-2) with TRBJ2-7; no clear D. This CDR3 region has 12 residues. Trimming shortened V by 2 bases and J by 3 bases, and 5 bases separated the two germline ends. CDR1 is LGHDT, CDR2 YNNKEL, per germline (reference sequence). The CDR3 region has the DNA TGTGCCAGCAGCCAAACTTTCTACGAGCAGTACTTC. Amino acids: CASSQTFYEQYF.

J is TRBJ2-2 and V is TRBV9, with 9 bases identical to TRBD2. Germline V gene sequence: CDR1 SGDLS, CDR2 YYNGEE. V trimming: 0 bases; J trimming: 6 bases; junction bases outside the gene matches: 12. CDR3 length: 18 residues. The CDR3: CASSVAGSGGPNAGELFF. CDR3 bases: TGTGCCAGCAGCGTAGCAGGTAGCGGGGGACCTAACGCCGGGGAGCTGTTTTTT.

The chain combines TRBV19 with TRBJ1-5, with no clear D. Germline V lookup: CDR1 LNHDA, CDR2 SQIVND (reference sequence). The ends were cut back, 8 bases at V and 1 base at J, with 12 bases in the middle. The CDR3 totals 14 residues. The CDR3 bases are TGTGCCAGTTGTAGCGGAGGAAGCAATCAGCCCCAGCATTTT. Translated: CASCSGGSNQPQHF.

The chain employs TRBV5-4 and TRBJ2-7; 9 bases are a match to TRBD1. The CDR3 is 13 residues long. V shed 6 bases, J shed 4 bases, and the junction held 5 bases outside the gene matches. Per germline, CDR1 SGHNT and CDR2 YYREEE (reference sequence). CDR3 bases: TGTGCCAGCAAACCGGGACAGGGATACGAGCAGTACTTC. Protein sequence: CASKPGQGYEQYF.